This passage covers 2 T cell receptor beta chains from one sample sequenced in a study of Tregs in tolerant kidney transplant recipients. The antigens of these receptors remain unknown. Here immunoSEQ multiplex PCR was the method, and the copy in TCRdb shows in-frame clones only, minus some. This table holds approximately 30,000 clones, 70% to 85% found once. The sequenced sample consisted of Tregs from blood cultured with allogeneic cells. The receptor set was obtained from a human donor in good health.

This chain connects TRBV23-1 to TRBJ1-1, with D uncertain. TRBV23-1 has ORF status, its function being uncertain. Trimming stripped 0 bases from V and 5 bases from J, with 13 bases between. The CDR3 contains 15 residues. DNA for the CDR3: TGCGCCAGCAGTCAATCGCCAGGACCGAATACTGAAGCTTTCTTT. This gives the protein CASSQSPGPNTEAFF.

J is TRBJ2-5 and V is TRBV28; maybe TRBD2 (7 bases). Germline V gene data show CDR1 as MDHEN and CDR2 as SYDVKM. This CDR3 has 14 residues. Trimming took 3 bases from V and 4 from J, leaving 12 bases between them. In nucleotides, the CDR3 is TGTGCCAGCAGTTTCAGGGGAGGGGTAGAGACCCAGTACTTC. Its translation: CASSFRGGVETQYF.